Listed here are 20 T cell receptor beta chains from one sample, sequenced in a study of T cells in Graves' hyperthyroidism and ophthalmopathy. Researchers amplified the TCR beta CDR3 regions from RNA transcripts. Using the HTBI primer set, a first-round RT-PCR was run on the TCR CDR3. MiXCR was run by TCRdb on the multiplex PCR reads, yielding one entry per CDR3 protein. Of around 56,000 distinct CDR3 sequences in the sample, roughly half were seen once. Sequencing used blood. All receptors come from a woman in her sixties or seventies with Graves' ophthalmopathy.

This clonotype has a count of ten or more. The chain combines TRBV15 with TRBJ2-7; D remains unclear. V was cut by 0 bases and J by 5 bases, with 8 bases left in between. CDR3 length: 13 residues. The germline V gene has CDR1 LNHNV and CDR2 YYDKDF (reference sequence). CDR3 DNA: TGTGCCACCAGCAGAGATCGACGGGACGAGCAGTACTTC. This encodes CATSRDRRDEQYF. Combining the CDR3 with reference TRBV15 and TRBJ2-7 gives the whole variable domain DAMVIQNPRYQVTQFGKPVTLSCSQTLNHNVMYWYQQKSSQAPKLLFHYYDKDFNNEADTPDNFQSRRPNTSFCFLDIRSPGLGDTAMYLCATSRDRRDEQYFGPGTRLTVT.

The rearrangement links TRBV6-5 to TRBJ1-4; a possible D gene is TRBD1 (6 bases). This CDR3 is 15 amino acids long. V was cut by 4 bases and J by 8 bases, with 17 bases left in between. Per germline, CDR1 MNHEY and CDR2 SVGAGI. The CDR3 here is CASSSSVGAREKLFF. The CDR3 DNA follows: TGTGCCAGCAGTTCGTCGGTGGGGGCGCGAGAAAAACTGTTTTTT.

The gene calls are TRBV12-5 and TRBJ2-1; TRBD2 matches at 7 bases. The germline V gene encodes CDR1 LGHNT and CDR2 FRNRAP. CDR3 size: 18 residues. The CDR3 spells CASTNGRELIHPYNEQFF. The CDR3 bases are TGTGCCAGCACGAATGGGAGGGAGCTAATTCACCCCTACAATGAGCAGTTCTTC.

This chain uses TRBV5-1 with TRBJ1-1, with 7 nucleotides matching TRBD1. J was trimmed by 9 bases and V by 0 bases; bases with no gene match: 20. Germline V gene data show CDR1 as SGHRS and CDR2 as YFSETQ. The CDR3 consists of 18 residues. The chain's CDR3 is CASSLGGRGATGGTKAFF. The DNA of the CDR3 is TGCGCCAGCAGCTTGGGAGGCAGGGGGGCCACCGGGGGCACAAAAGCTTTCTTT.

This clonotype was observed once. Mismatch with germline at one junction end may stem from a read error. This rearrangement joins TRBV9 to TRBJ1-3, with D unresolved. This CDR3 has 14 residues. Looked up from germline, CDR1 is SGDLS and CDR2 is YYNGEE. The CDR3 bases are TGTGCCAGCAGAGGCGGGGTCTCTGGAAACACTATATATTTT. It yields the protein CASRGGVSGNTIYF.

Worth noting for this clonotype: The conserved phenylalanine or tryptophan is not found at the CDR3 terminus, so this likely reflects a read error. The DNA is left out, because the CDR3 cannot be placed on it with certainty; the CDR3 is given as TCRdb lists it. The chain uses TRBV12-3 or TRBV12-4 and TRBJ2-6; the table calls TRBD1, which could not be checked here. The CDR3 adds up to 18 amino acids, both ends counted. The CDR3 here is CASSRSGTVFSGANVLVL.

A word on this clonotype: At one boundary the junction diverges from the germline segment, which might be a read error. The chain employs TRBV7-2 and TRBJ2-2; TRBD1 aligns across 7 bases. This CDR3 is 15 amino acids long. Per germline, CDR1 SGHTA and CDR2 FQGNSA. The CDR3 region is CASSRGTANTGELLF. The CDR3 DNA reads as TGTGCCAGCAGCCGAGGGACAGCGAACACCGGGGAGCTGCTTTTT.

A remark on this clonotype: Compared with germline, one end of the junction differs, possibly owing to a read error. The J gene is TRBJ2-1, the V gene TRBV7-3; tentatively, D is TRBD2 (6 bases). The V gene's germline CDR1 is SGHTA and CDR2 FQGTGA. This CDR3 comprises 15 residues. The CDR3 reads CASSLGKEGYNEQFF. The CDR3 DNA follows: TGCGCCAGCAGCCTGGGGAAGGAGGGGTACAATGAGCAGTTCTTC.

Note on this clonotype: A junction boundary mismatches the germline segment, possibly from a read error. J is TRBJ2-5 and V is TRBV2; 9 bases agree with TRBD2. From germline, CDR1 is SNHLY and CDR2 FYNNEI. The CDR3 covers 16 residues. The CDR3 protein is CASSLSGGLDQEAQYF. Here the CDR3 DNA reads TGTGCCAGCAGCTTGAGCGGGGGGCTTGATCAAGAGGCCCAGTACTTC.

The rearrangement links TRBV29-1 to TRBJ2-3; TRBD2 matches at 12 bases. Trimming at V came to 5 bases and at J to 6 bases, leaving 6 bases not matched to a gene. From germline, CDR1 is SQVTM and CDR2 ANQGSEA. The CDR3 spans 14 residues. CDR3 residues: CSVSSGRAVDTQYF. DNA of the CDR3: TGCAGCGTTTCTAGCGGGAGGGCCGTGGATACGCAGTATTTT.

This clonotype was seen at least ten times. The chain combines TRBV18 with TRBJ1-6, with 7 bases matching TRBD1. Losses at the gene ends were 6 bases for V and 5 bases for J; bases not matched to a gene: 7. This CDR3 has 15 amino acids. Germline V lookup: CDR1 KGHSH, CDR2 LQKENI. The CDR3: CASSDRDSDNSPLHF. The CDR3, as DNA: TGTGCCAGCTCCGACCGGGACAGCGATAATTCACCCCTCCACTTT.

The table lists this clonotype with many counts. For the CDR3, the DNA is TGCGCCAGCAGCTTGGAGGGGGGATGGTACAATGAGCAGTTCTTC. Translated: CASSLEGGWYNEQFF. The rearrangement joins TRBV5-1 to TRBJ2-1, with D perhaps assigned TRBD1 or TRBD2 (6 bases each). The CDR3 is 15 amino acids. Germline V gene lookup returns CDR1 SGHRS and CDR2 YFSETQ. Between the trimmed V and J ends, which lost 0 bases and 4 bases, there was a span of 11 bases.

V gene TRBV2 combines with J gene TRBJ1-1; D is ambiguous. CDR3 length equals 14 residues. From germline, CDR1 is SNHLY and CDR2 FYNNEI. V was cut by 7 bases and J by 1 base, with 13 bases left in between. CDR3 amino acids: CASMPGPRNTEAFF. CDR3 DNA: TGTGCCAGCATGCCCGGGCCTCGGAACACTGAAGCTTTCTTT.

Remarks on this clonotype: Since no conserved phenylalanine or tryptophan closes the CDR3, a read error is the likely cause. It is unclear where the CDR3 begins or ends on the DNA, so no DNA is shown, and the CDR3 is as TCRdb lists it. The chain carries TRBV4-2 and TRBJ1-1; the D call in the table, TRBD1, was not verified against the DNA. The germline V gene encodes CDR1 LGHNA and CDR2 YNFKEQ. The CDR3 is 15 residues long, ends included. CDR3 sequence reads: CASSQGWGQSGEALL.

V is TRBV5-1 and J is TRBJ2-3; TRBD1 aligns across 7 bases. The V gene's germline CDR1 is SGHRS and CDR2 YFSETQ. With V trimmed by 9 bases and J by 1 base, 5 bases remained unmatched. There are 13 residues in the CDR3. CDR3 nucleotide sequence: TGCGCCAATAGCCAGGGGGGCACAGATACGCAGTATTTT. Translation gives CANSQGGTDTQYF.

This chain uses TRBV20-1 with TRBJ1-2, with D tentatively TRBD1 (6 bases). The CDR3 length is 13 residues. V was cut by 0 bases and J by 4 bases, with 9 bases left in between. Germline V gives CDR1 DFQATT, CDR2 SNEGSKA (reference sequence). CDR3 in DNA: TGCAGTGCTAGAGAGGGGGCGGTCTATGGCTACACCTTC. Amino acid sequence: CSAREGAVYGYTF.

This chain joins TRBV20-1 and TRBJ2-5, with TRBD1 as a possible D gene (5 bases). CDR3 length: 12 amino acids. The V gene's germline CDR1 is DFQATT and CDR2 SNEGSKA (reference sequence). With 8 bases removed from V and 1 base from J, the gap between germline ends came to 11 bases. The CDR3 DNA is TGCAGTTCACCGACAGCCCAAGAGACCCAGTACTTC. Translated: CSSPTAQETQYF.

The J gene is TRBJ1-5, the V gene TRBV12-3 or TRBV12-4; 8 bases match TRBD1. The CDR3 extends over 17 amino acids. V was pared by 4 bases and J by 0 bases, with 8 bases of the junction left unmatched. The CDR3 spells CASSSGTGTSSNQPQHF. CDR3 in DNA: TGTGCCAGCAGTTCGGGGACAGGTACTTCTAGCAATCAGCCCCAGCATTTT.

This chain uses TRBV6-5 with TRBJ1-6; D perhaps matches TRBD1 (5 bases). Trimming pared 2 bases from V and 5 bases from J, leaving 13 bases between. Germline CDR1 MNHEY, CDR2 SVGAGI. This CDR3 contains 16 residues. CDR3: CASSYPPGADNSPLHF. The DNA of the CDR3 is TGTGCCAGCAGTTACCCGCCCGGGGCCGATAATTCACCCCTCCACTTT.

The V gene is TRBV29-1, the J gene TRBJ1-1, with a tentative D call TRBD1 (6 bases). The germline CDR1 and CDR2 sequences are SQVTM and ANQGSEA. The CDR3 has 12 residues. V dropped 3 bases and J dropped 4 bases, with 9 bases sitting between them. The CDR3 nucleotides are TGCAGCGTTGATACAGGGTTCACTGAAGCTTTCTTT. Its protein is CSVDTGFTEAFF. The full variable domain, completed using reference TRBV29-1 and TRBJ1-1, is SAVISQKPSRDICQRGTSLTIQCQVDSQVTMMFWYRQQPGQSLTLIATANQGSEATYESGFVIDKFPISRPNLTFSTLTVSNMSPEDSSIYLCSVDTGFTEAFFGQGTRLTVV.